This entry lists 19 T cell receptor beta chains sequenced from one sample in a study of T cells after posttransplantation cyclophosphamide. The method was immunoSEQ multiplex PCR; TCRdb's version includes in-frame clones alone and lacks a portion of them. The specimen has 35,000 to 55,000 clones, none found just once. The sample consisted of PBMCs. Source of these receptors: a man between 40 and 49 years old in good health, CMV-negative, and a related stem cell transplant donor.

This clone was seen at least ten times. V and J are TRBV7-2 and TRBJ2-5; 9 positions match TRBD2. Germline loops: CDR1 SGHTA, CDR2 FQGNSA. V shed 3 bases and J 5 bases; nucleotides not matched to a gene: 10. The CDR3 is 16 amino acids. DNA of the CDR3: TGTGCCAGCAGCTTGCACGCAGCGGGAGGCGGTGAGACCCAGTACTTC. Encoded protein: CASSLHAAGGGETQYF.

This clone was found many times. The rearrangement joins TRBV4-1 to TRBJ1-1; unclear D gene. The germline gives CDR1 MGHRA, CDR2 YSYEKL. The CDR3 consists of 15 residues. Trimming cost V 4 bases and J 3 bases, with 15 bases left between them. CDR3 amino acids: CASSPGVGWDTEAFF. In DNA form, the CDR3 reads TGCGCCAGCAGCCCCGGGGTGGGCTGGGACACTGAAGCTTTCTTT.

This clone was detected ten times or more. The V gene is TRBV27, the J gene TRBJ2-7; 10 bases agree with TRBD2. The length of the CDR3 is 15 residues. CDR1 is MNHEY, CDR2 SMNVEV, per germline (reference sequence). The V and J ends lost 3 bases and 1 base, in that order; junction bases with no gene match: 3. The CDR3 reads CASSFAAGGSYEQYV. The CDR3 region has the DNA TGTGCCAGCAGTTTTGCAGCGGGAGGGTCCTACGAGCAGTACGTC.

V usage is TRBV6-5 and J usage is TRBJ1-4, with D unclear. The V gene's germline CDR1 is MNHEY and CDR2 SVGAGI. This CDR3 is 15 amino acids long. V lost 10 bases and J lost 8, with 23 bases in between. The CDR3 protein is CATALVGLEGEKLFF. In nucleotides, the CDR3 is TGTGCCACCGCCCTGGTTGGATTGGAGGGAGAAAAACTGTTTTTT.

There are many counts of this clone. This rearrangement joins TRBV11-3 to TRBJ1-1; TRBD1 matches 8 bases. Germline values: CDR1 SGHNT, CDR2 YENEEA. The J segment lost 2 bases and the V segment lost 5 bases, leaving 7 bases of the junction unmatched. The CDR3 runs 15 residues. CDR3 bases: TGTGCCAGCAGCCCTGACAGGGGCGGAAACACTGAAGCTTTCTTT. Its protein product is CASSPDRGGNTEAFF.

This clone was observed at least ten times. The rearrangement links TRBV9 to TRBJ2-7; TRBD2 aligns across 7 bases. V lost 3 bases and J lost 4; bases outside the gene matches: 13. CDR1 is SGDLS and CDR2 is YYNGEE in the germline V gene. CDR3 length: 16 residues. CDR3 in amino acids: CASSACGTTLPYEQYV. CDR3 nucleotide sequence: TGTGCCAGCAGCGCGTGCGGGACTACCCTCCCTTACGAGCAGTACGTC.

This clone has a handful of counts. The chain joins TRBV27 to TRBJ2-7; 7 bases fit TRBD2. CDR1 MNHEY and CDR2 SMNVEV come from the germline V gene (reference sequence). The ends lost 5 bases at V and 2 bases at J; junction bases unmatched: 3. The CDR3 is made up of 13 amino acids. DNA for the CDR3: TGTGCCAGCAGTCCCGGACTAGCCTACGAGCAGTACTTC. As protein: CASSPGLAYEQYF.

There are many counts of this clone. This CDR3 is CASSYGTEMSVGELFF. CDR3 DNA: TGTGCCAGCAGTTATGGGACAGAGATGAGTGTCGGGGAGCTGTTTTTT. V usage is TRBV6-5 and J usage is TRBJ2-2; 7 bases are a match to TRBD1. The CDR3 runs 16 residues. V gave up 3 bases and J gave up 7 bases; unmatched junction bases: 11. In germline, CDR1 is MNHEY, CDR2 SVGAGI.

This clone was picked up many times. The chain uses TRBV5-6 and TRBJ1-5; no clear D. Germline CDR1 reads SGHDT; CDR2 reads YYEEEE. This CDR3 is 15 amino acids long. V gave up 0 bases and J gave up 2 bases, with 9 bases separating them. The CDR3 DNA sequence: TGTGCCAGCAGCTTGGGCGGAACCGGCAATCAGCCCCAGCATTTT. The encoded protein is CASSLGGTGNQPQHF.

This clone occurred many times. The V and J genes are TRBV4-1 and TRBJ1-4; 7 bases are shared with TRBD1. Germline V gene data show CDR1 as MGHRA and CDR2 as YSYEKL. V shed 0 bases and J 5 bases; nucleotides not matched to a gene: 9. There are 17 residues in the CDR3. As DNA, the CDR3 is TGCGCCAGCAGCCAAGATAGGGCAGGGGGTTGGAATGAAAAACTGTTTTTT. This gives the protein CASSQDRAGGWNEKLFF.

This clone has ten or more counts. This chain uses TRBV4-1 with TRBJ1-3, with D perhaps TRBD1 (5 bases). Germline V gives CDR1 MGHRA, CDR2 YSYEKL. V was clipped by 1 base and J by 8 bases, with 12 bases between them. The CDR3 covers 14 residues. In nucleotides, the CDR3 is TGCGCCAGCAGCCAAGTTATCAGGGAGGACACCATATATTTT. This gives the protein CASSQVIREDTIYF.

This clone was observed at least ten times. This chain connects TRBV5-1 to TRBJ2-7; D may be TRBD2 (5 bases). CDR1 is SGHRS, CDR2 YFSETQ, per germline. The CDR3 contains 15 residues. V lost 1 base, J lost 3 bases, and 14 bases lay in between. DNA for the CDR3: TGCGCCAGCAGCTTGTTCGCTCGGGGAGACTACGAGCAGTACTTC. It specifies CASSLFARGDYEQYF.

The table lists this clone with many counts. The chain links TRBV29-1 to TRBJ2-3, with a possible D match to TRBD1 (5 bases). CDR1 is SQVTM, CDR2 ANQGSEA, per germline. The V end was cut by 6 bases, the J end by 0 bases, with 10 bases between. CDR3 length equals 13 residues. CDR3 DNA sequence: TGCAGCGTCCACTGGACAAGCACAGATACGCAGTATTTT. Its protein is CSVHWTSTDTQYF.

This rearrangement joins TRBV7-7 to TRBJ2-7; the D is unclear. CDR3 length: 11 amino acids. The V end was cut by 5 bases, the J end by 6 bases, with 8 bases between. Per germline, CDR1 SSHAT and CDR2 FNYEAQ (reference sequence). As DNA, the CDR3 is TGTGCCAGCAGCCCCGGTTTCGAGCAGTACTTC. Translation gives CASSPGFEQYF.

V gene TRBV9 combines with J gene TRBJ1-4, with 7 bases that match TRBD1. The germline V gene has CDR1 SGDLS and CDR2 YYNGEE. The ends lost 0 bases at V and 7 bases at J; junction bases unmatched: 3. CDR3 length: 14 amino acids. The CDR3 DNA follows: TGTGCCAGCAGCGTAGGGGCAGGGGGTGAAAAACTGTTTTTT. This codes for CASSVGAGGEKLFF.

This clone was observed many times. The chain combines TRBV5-1 with TRBJ2-1; 9 positions agree with TRBD2. The V and J ends lost 4 bases and 5 bases, in that order; junction bases with no gene match: 13. Germline V gene lookup returns CDR1 SGHRS and CDR2 YFSETQ. The CDR3 spans 17 residues. CDR3 region: CASSPATYGGGDNEQFF. The CDR3 nucleotides read TGCGCCAGCAGCCCGGCGACGTATGGCGGGGGGGACAATGAGCAGTTCTTC.

This clone was detected ten times or more. The CDR3 region is CASGPSGQSSYNEQFF. DNA for the CDR3: TGTGCCAGTGGGCCCTCGGGACAGAGCTCCTACAATGAGCAGTTCTTC. J is TRBJ2-1 and V is TRBV19; TRBD1 matches at 7 bases. After removal of 8 bases from V and 0 bases from J, the junction contained 10 bases not matched to a gene. CDR1 and CDR2 (germline): LNHDA, SQIVND (reference sequence). The CDR3 consists of 16 residues.

This clone was recorded at least ten times. This chain links TRBV7-6 with TRBJ2-2; 7 positions match TRBD2. V dropped 5 bases and J dropped 2; count of bases not matched to a gene: 11. In germline, CDR1 is SGHVS, CDR2 FNYEAQ. The CDR3 is 17 amino acids. The CDR3 sequence: CASSRDGLAVNTGELFF. CDR3 DNA: TGTGCCAGCAGCCGAGATGGCCTAGCGGTTAACACCGGGGAGCTGTTTTTT.

The J gene is TRBJ2-1, the V gene TRBV27; tentatively, D is TRBD2 (7 bases). Trimming pared 2 bases from V and 9 bases from J, leaving 14 bases between. Germline V gene lookup returns CDR1 MNHEY and CDR2 SMNVEV (reference sequence). CDR3 length: 14 residues. The chain's CDR3 is CASSLRGGAGEQFF. The CDR3, as DNA: TGTGCCAGCAGTTTAAGAGGGGGGGCTGGTGAGCAGTTCTTC.